This passage covers 26 T cell receptor beta chains from one sample sequenced in a study of cytomegalovirus exposure and HLA in healthy donors. The PCR was carried out with 60 Vbeta primers and 13 Jbeta primers. The protocol was immunoSEQ multiplex PCR, while the TCRdb copy is restricted to in-frame clones and leaves out a portion. The table has 130,000 to 150,000 clones, 70% to 80% seen once. Sequencing was carried out using PBMCs. The receptors derive from a woman younger than 30 in good health and CMV-seropositive.

V is TRBV7-8 and J is TRBJ1-3, with a possible D match to TRBD1 (6 bases). The germline V and J ends were trimmed by 7 bases and 0 bases, with 16 bases remaining between them. This CDR3 spans 16 amino acids. Germline CDR1 is SGHVS and CDR2 is FQNEAQ. CDR3 sequence (DNA): TGTGCCAGCACCCTAGGGGTACAGGGCTCTGGAAACACCATATATTTT. Translating it yields CASTLGVQGSGNTIYF.

The chain joins TRBV7-2 to TRBJ2-1; weak D call: TRBD2 (5 bases). The V end was cut by 3 bases, the J end by 4 bases, with 19 bases between. Germline assignment: CDR1 SGHTA and CDR2 FQGNSA. The CDR3 sequence is 17 residues long. The CDR3 DNA reads as TGTGCCAGCAGCTTGAACCCGGCTGGACTTCGGTACAATGAGCAGTTCTTC. Encoded protein: CASSLNPAGLRYNEQFF.

The chain has TRBV28 and TRBJ1-1; perhaps TRBD1 as D (6 bases). The CDR3 totals 15 residues. CDR1 MDHEN and CDR2 SYDVKM come from the germline V gene. The germline V and J ends were trimmed by 8 bases and 3 bases, with 19 bases remaining between them. Written as DNA, the CDR3 is TGTGCCAGCTTAGGTAGCCTGGGGGCCCACACTGAAGCTTTCTTT. Translation gives CASLGSLGAHTEAFF.

The J gene is TRBJ2-1, the V gene TRBV19; 14 bases line up with TRBD2. The CDR3 has 17 amino acids. The V gene end was trimmed by 4 bases and the J gene end by 2 bases; junction bases not matched to a gene: 4. Germline CDR1 and CDR2: LNHDA and SQIVND (reference sequence). In DNA form, the CDR3 reads TGTGCCAGTAGTAGACTAGCGGGGGGGGCTACCTACAATGAGCAGTTCTTC. This codes for CASSRLAGGATYNEQFF. The entire variable domain, with the rest obtained from reference TRBV19 and TRBJ2-1, is as follows: DGGITQSPKYLFRKEGQNVTLSCEQNLNHDAMYWYRQDPGQGLRLIYYSQIVNDFQKGDIAEGYSVSREKKESFPLTVTSAQKNPTAFYLCASSRLAGGATYNEQFFGPGTRLTVL.

The genes are TRBV5-6 and TRBJ2-1; tentative D call: TRBD2 (6 bases). V shed 4 bases and J shed 12 bases, with 14 bases lying between them. Germline V gives CDR1 SGHDT, CDR2 YYEEEE. CDR3 length: 12 residues. The CDR3 DNA sequence: TGTGCCAGCAGCCGCCGGGGGAGTGGGCAGTTCTTC. Its translation: CASSRRGSGQFF.

On this clone itself: Mismatch with germline at one junction end may stem from a read error. The V and J genes are TRBV7-9 and TRBJ1-6, with 8 bases that match TRBD1. Germline V CDR1 and CDR2: SEHNR, FQNEAQ (reference sequence). The CDR3 is 15 residues long. This CDR3 is CSSSRSGQGLSPLHF. The CDR3 bases are TGTTCCAGCAGCCGCTCCGGACAGGGACTCTCACCCCTCCACTTT.

The chain joins TRBV20-1 to TRBJ1-1, with TRBD1 matching 8 bases. The CDR3 extends over 11 amino acids. Germline V lookup: CDR1 DFQATT, CDR2 SNEGSKA (reference sequence). CDR3 bases: TGCAGAACAGGGGGGAACACTGAAGCTTTCTTT. Protein: CRTGGNTEAFF.

CDR3 bases: TGTGCCAGCAGATCTACTAGCGGGGGGCGGAATGAGCAGTTCTTC. Its translation: CASRSTSGGRNEQFF. The rearrangement uses TRBV7-9 and TRBJ2-1, with 12 bases aligning to TRBD2. The trim removed 6 bases at V and 7 bases at J, leaving 7 bases unmatched. The CDR3 covers 15 residues. CDR1 and CDR2 (germline): SEHNR, FQNEAQ (reference sequence).

The chain links TRBV19 to TRBJ1-4; D is undetermined. Between the trimmed V and J ends, which lost 8 bases and 8 bases, there was a span of 18 bases. Germline V gene sequence: CDR1 LNHDA, CDR2 SQIVND (reference sequence). The CDR3 is 14 amino acids. The CDR3 spells CASAFGVPGEKLFF. The DNA of the CDR3 is TGTGCCAGTGCTTTCGGGGTCCCGGGGGAAAAACTGTTTTTT.

The sample holds a few counts of this clone. V is TRBV5-4 and J is TRBJ1-3; D is possibly TRBD1 (6 bases). The CDR3 runs to 15 residues. The germline gives CDR1 SGHNT, CDR2 YYREEE (reference sequence). Trimming took off 3 bases at V and 4 bases at J, with 14 bases between the two ends. The CDR3: CASSYKQGTGNTIYF. CDR3 coding DNA: TGTGCCAGCAGCTACAAACAGGGAACAGGAAACACCATATATTTT.

This chain connects TRBV7-9 to TRBJ1-2, with a weak D call TRBD1 (5 bases). The CDR3 length is 15 residues. Trimming took off 4 bases at V and 4 bases at J, with 16 bases between the two ends. From germline, CDR1 is SEHNR and CDR2 FQNEAQ (reference sequence). CDR3 amino acids: CASSSGLIESYGYTF. The CDR3 region has the DNA TGTGCCAGCAGCTCGGGACTTATCGAATCCTATGGCTACACCTTC.

V and J are TRBV5-4 and TRBJ2-7; possibly TRBD1 for D (6 bases). Trimming pared 0 bases from V and 8 bases from J, leaving 9 bases between. The CDR3 spans 12 residues. Germline CDR1 reads SGHNT; CDR2 reads YYREEE (reference sequence). CDR3 bases: TGTGCCAGCAGCTTGGACAGGGCCCAGCAGTACTTC. This sequence encodes CASSLDRAQQYF.

The V gene is TRBV5-6, the J gene TRBJ2-1; TRBD2 matches at 13 bases. CDR1 SGHDT and CDR2 YYEEEE come from the germline V gene. This CDR3 contains 18 residues. J lost 0 bases, V lost 4 bases, and 7 bases had no gene match. The CDR3 spells CASSTTSGGLSSYNEQFF. The CDR3 nucleotides are TGTGCCAGCAGCACGACTAGCGGGGGGCTGAGCTCCTACAATGAGCAGTTCTTC. Drawing the rest from reference TRBV5-6 and TRBJ2-1, the complete variable domain is DAGVTQSPTHLIKTRGQQVTLRCSPKSGHDTVSWYQQALGQGPQFIFQYYEEEERQRGNFPDRFSGHQFPNYSSELNVNALLLGDSALYLCASSTTSGGLSSYNEQFFGPGTRLTVL.

The rearrangement uses TRBV2 and TRBJ1-2; weak D call: TRBD1 (6 bases). The V gene's germline CDR1 is SNHLY and CDR2 FYNNEI. The CDR3 totals 12 residues. Trimming removed 5 bases at V and 8 bases at J, with 12 bases between. CDR3 nucleotide sequence: TGTGCCAGCAGTAATACAGGGAAAGGCTACACCTTC. Translation gives CASSNTGKGYTF.

V and J are TRBV18 and TRBJ1-6; tentative D call: TRBD1 (6 bases). Germline lookup yields CDR1 KGHSH and CDR2 LQKENI. The ends were cut back, 2 bases at V and 6 bases at J, with 14 bases in the middle. This CDR3 contains 16 residues. The CDR3 nucleotides read TGTGCCAGCTCACCATCCAGGGGTAGTGGTAATTCACCCCTCCACTTT. Amino acid sequence: CASSPSRGSGNSPLHF.

The chain has TRBV4-1 and TRBJ2-1; 8 bases align to TRBD2. J lost 5 bases, V lost 4 bases, and 7 bases had no gene match. Germline V gives CDR1 MGHRA, CDR2 YSYEKL. This CDR3 has 15 amino acids. CDR3 in amino acids: CASSPPGGRHNEQFF. The DNA of the CDR3 is TGCGCCAGCAGCCCCCCGGGGGGGCGACACAATGAGCAGTTCTTC.

The chain is built from TRBV6-4 and TRBJ1-2; D possibly corresponds to TRBD1 (6 bases). The V end lost 2 bases, the J end lost 6 bases, and 13 bases lay between the germline ends. This CDR3 is built from 14 residues. Germline V gene data show CDR1 as MRHNA and CDR2 as SNTAGT. The CDR3 region has the DNA TGTGCCAGCAGTGACGAGTGGGGGACACATGGCTACACCTTC. Protein sequence: CASSDEWGTHGYTF.

The rearrangement uses TRBV2 and TRBJ1-1, with a tentative D call TRBD1 (5 bases). Germline V gives CDR1 SNHLY, CDR2 FYNNEI. The CDR3 extends over 14 amino acids. V gave up 5 bases and J gave up 1 base, with 11 bases separating them. CDR3 in amino acids: CASSYTGWNTEAFF. The CDR3 DNA follows: TGTGCCAGCAGTTATACAGGCTGGAACACTGAAGCTTTCTTT.

The rearrangement uses TRBV6-5 and TRBJ1-6, with 10 bases that match TRBD1. The length of the CDR3 is 15 residues. Germline values: CDR1 MNHEY, CDR2 SVGAGI. Trimming removed 0 bases from V and 9 bases from J; junction bases left unmatched: 2. CDR3 sequence: CASSYSTGGASPLHF. CDR3 DNA: TGTGCCAGCAGTTACTCGACAGGGGGCGCTTCACCCCTCCACTTT.

V gene TRBV19 combines with J gene TRBJ1-2; D may be TRBD1 (5 bases). This CDR3 region has 15 residues. Germline lookup yields CDR1 LNHDA and CDR2 SQIVND (reference sequence). V was shortened by 7 bases and J by 8 bases, with 23 bases between the two germline ends. CDR3: CASNSGGRGTSGYTF. The CDR3 nucleotides are TGTGCCAGTAACTCGGGAGGCAGAGGGACCTCGGGCTACACCTTC.

This clone has a single count. This chain's CDR3 is CASLGANNQPQHF. Written as DNA, the CDR3 is TGTGCCAGCTTAGGGGCGAACAATCAGCCCCAGCATTTT. This sequence joins TRBV6-1 and TRBJ1-5; D might be TRBD1 (5 bases). This CDR3 has 13 amino acids. Germline CDR1 is MNHNS and CDR2 is SASEGT. The V gene lost 8 bases and the J gene lost 3 bases, with 11 bases spanning the gap.

The gene calls are TRBV21-1 and TRBJ2-1; the tabulated D call, TRBD2, remains unverified against the DNA. TRBV21-1 is marked as a pseudogene. The CDR3 covers 16 residues. CDR3 coding DNA: TGTGCCAGCAGCCCGAAGCCCCGCTTCATCTACAATGAGCAGTTCTTC. Residues: CASSPKPRFIYNEQFF.

Of note for this clone: Mismatch with germline at one junction end may stem from a read error. V is TRBV25-1 and J is TRBJ1-3; D not certain. In germline, CDR1 is MGHDK, CDR2 SYGVNS. The CDR3 loop spans 17 amino acids. CDR3 sequence: CASSEGFGLTTGSTIYF. DNA for the CDR3: TGTGCCAGCAGTGAGGGTTTTGGCTTAACTACCGGAAGCACCATATATTTT.

The chain employs TRBV11-2 and TRBJ2-7, with a possible D match to TRBD1 (6 bases). The germline V and J ends were trimmed by 1 base and 9 bases, with 10 bases remaining between them. CDR3 length: 12 residues. The germline gives CDR1 SGHAT, CDR2 FQNNGV. CDR3 loop: CASSLGPRGQYF. The CDR3 region has the DNA TGTGCCAGCAGCTTAGGTCCCAGGGGGCAGTACTTC.

The chain has TRBV19 and TRBJ1-5; D is unresolved. CDR1 is LNHDA, CDR2 SQIVND, per germline (reference sequence). The CDR3 has 14 residues. The V gene lost 1 base and the J gene lost 3 bases, with 7 bases spanning the gap. CDR3 bases: TGTGCCAGTAGTATAGGCGGCGACAATCAGCCCCAGCATTTT. Amino acids: CASSIGGDNQPQHF. The whole variable domain, filled in from reference TRBV19 and TRBJ1-5, reads DGGITQSPKYLFRKEGQNVTLSCEQNLNHDAMYWYRQDPGQGLRLIYYSQIVNDFQKGDIAEGYSVSREKKESFPLTVTSAQKNPTAFYLCASSIGGDNQPQHFGDGTRLSIL.

The chain has TRBV28 and TRBJ1-3; D remains ambiguous. This CDR3 region has 18 residues. Germline CDR1 and CDR2: MDHEN and SYDVKM. Trimming shortened V by 5 bases and J by 0 bases, and 20 bases separated the two germline ends. The CDR3 DNA is TGTGCCAGCAGTATCGGGGTCTTTAGCCCCTACTCTGGAAACACCATATATTTT. The encoded protein is CASSIGVFSPYSGNTIYF.